The 12 T cell receptor beta chains presented below share a single source sample, sequenced in a study of vaccination effects on CD4 cells after COVID-19. These receptors have no identified antigens. Once cultured for roughly ten days, the cells underwent separation to obtain CD4+ T cells. Participants got two doses of BNT162b2 or mRNA-1273 vaccine. Sequencing used immunoSEQ multiplex PCR; TCRdb keeps in-frame clones, though not all of them. The sample consists of about 57,000 clones, around 73% of them appearing once. This specimen consisted of CD4+ T cells from PBMCs cultured without peptide, obtained after COVID-19 vaccination. The receptors shown here come from a human donor who received a COVID-19 vaccine.

This clone was picked up a small number of times. The chain has TRBV18 and TRBJ1-2; 9 bases line up with TRBD1. The CDR3 is 13 residues long. V was clipped by 3 bases and J by 8 bases; unmatched bases: 4. Germline CDR1 KGHSH, CDR2 LQKENI. The CDR3 reads CASSPGQGTGYTF. The CDR3 nucleotides read TGTGCCAGCTCACCCGGACAGGGGACAGGCTACACCTTC.

This chain connects TRBV2 to TRBJ1-2; D is undetermined. This CDR3 spans 12 amino acids. CDR1 SNHLY and CDR2 FYNNEI come from the germline V gene. Trimming shortened V by 5 bases and J by 8 bases, and 12 bases separated the two germline ends. The CDR3: CASSTGYEGYTF. The CDR3 DNA sequence: TGTGCCAGCAGTACGGGGTATGAAGGCTACACCTTC.

The chain carries TRBV3-1 (or the pseudogene TRBV3-2) and TRBJ2-1, with D uncertain. Germline CDR1 LGHDT, CDR2 YNNKEL (reference sequence). This CDR3 is 13 amino acids long. V was pared by 1 base and J by 10 bases, with 11 bases between. The CDR3 coding sequence is TGTGCCAGCAGCCAAGTAAACGGACCCGAGCAGTTCTTC. Its protein product is CASSQVNGPEQFF.

The chain links TRBV2 to TRBJ2-3, with 9 bases matching TRBD1. Germline loops: CDR1 SNHLY, CDR2 FYNNEI. CDR3 length: 14 residues. The V gene end was trimmed by 6 bases and the J gene end by 3 bases; junction bases not matched to a gene: 4. Here the CDR3 reads CASSTGTGTDTQYF. DNA for the CDR3: TGTGCCAGCAGCACCGGGACAGGGACAGATACGCAGTATTTT.

The J gene is TRBJ2-5, the V gene TRBV18; TRBD1 matches at 9 bases. Per germline, CDR1 KGHSH and CDR2 LQKENI. J gave up 2 bases and V 2 bases, and 3 bases lay outside the gene matches. The CDR3 is 15 amino acids. CDR3 protein: CASSPGTGNQETQYF. CDR3 sequence (DNA): TGTGCCAGCTCACCAGGGACAGGGAATCAAGAGACCCAGTACTTC.

This chain uses TRBV30 with TRBJ1-1; D call uncertain. The CDR3 runs to 13 residues. The germline CDR1 and CDR2 sequences are GTSNPN and SVGIG (reference sequence). V lost 3 bases and J 0 bases, leaving 8 bases between the germline ends. The chain's CDR3 is CAWSPGMNTEAFF. CDR3 DNA: TGTGCCTGGAGCCCGGGGATGAACACTGAAGCTTTCTTT.

This sequence joins TRBV5-4 and TRBJ2-1, with D tentatively TRBD2 (6 bases). The germline gives CDR1 SGHNT, CDR2 YYREEE (reference sequence). The CDR3 is 16 residues long. V lost 4 bases to trimming and J lost 6 bases, with 20 bases between them. The CDR3 is CASSPTGLNRGNEQFF. In DNA form, the CDR3 reads TGTGCCAGCAGCCCCACGGGACTCAACCGGGGCAATGAGCAGTTCTTC.

This clone showed up just once. This chain uses TRBV6-5 with TRBJ2-3; tentatively, D is TRBD1 (6 bases). Germline V gene lookup returns CDR1 MNHEY and CDR2 SVGAGI. CDR3 length equals 15 residues. Between the trimmed V and J ends, which lost 2 bases and 4 bases, there was a span of 13 bases. Here the CDR3 DNA reads TGTGCCAGCAGTTACGGAACAGGGATGGCAGATACGCAGTATTTT. Amino acid sequence: CASSYGTGMADTQYF.

This clone came up once. The rearrangement joins TRBV28 to TRBJ2-1; 7 nucleotides agree with TRBD2. V trimming: 5 bases; J trimming: 4 bases; junction bases outside the gene matches: 5. The CDR3 covers 14 residues. CDR1 and CDR2 from the germline V gene are MDHEN and SYDVKM. The CDR3 sequence: CASSASGRYNEQFF. The CDR3 nucleotides read TGTGCCAGCAGTGCTAGCGGTAGATACAATGAGCAGTTCTTC. Looking up the rest from reference TRBV28 and TRBJ2-1 gives the full variable domain: DVKVTQSSRYLVKRTGEKVFLECVQDMDHENMFWYRQDPGLGLRLIYFSYDVKMKEKGDIPEGYSVSREKKERFSLILESASTNQTSMYLCASSASGRYNEQFFGPGTRLTVL.

This clone was observed once. This rearrangement joins TRBV7-2 to TRBJ1-5, with TRBD1 matching over 7 bases. Germline CDR1 and CDR2: SGHTA and FQGNSA. The CDR3 is made up of 14 amino acids. Trimming at V came to 5 bases and at J to 1 base, leaving 2 bases not matched to a gene. The CDR3 DNA sequence: TGTGCCAGCAGCCGGGACAGCAGCAATCAGCCCCAGCATTTT. It codes for CASSRDSSNQPQHF.

The chain couples TRBV18 to TRBJ2-1; 8 bases match TRBD1. CDR3 size: 14 residues. V shed 5 bases and J 7 bases; nucleotides not matched to a gene: 7. Germline-derived CDR1 and CDR2 are KGHSH and LQKENI. The CDR3 DNA sequence: TGTGCCAGCTCAGGCGGCAGGGGGCTTAATGAGCAGTTCTTC. Translated: CASSGGRGLNEQFF.

The V call is TRBV2, the J call TRBJ2-2, with TRBD2 identical over 12 bases. The V gene's germline CDR1 is SNHLY and CDR2 FYNNEI. J was trimmed by 7 bases and V by 7 bases; bases with no gene match: 10. The CDR3 has 16 residues. DNA for the CDR3: TGTGCCAGCATCCTGACTAGCGGGAGTCTTGGCGGGGAGCTGTTTTTT. It translates to CASILTSGSLGGELFF.